Reported below is one TCR beta chain. The data belong to a study of T cell changes during pregnancy in multiple sclerosis. Measured with immunoSEQ multiplex PCR; TCRdb has only the in-frame clones, and not every one. The table records around 36,000 clones, about 92% of them present only once. V was pared by 3 bases and J by 4 bases, with 13 bases between. The CDR3 has 15 residues. Germline CDR1 is SGDLS and CDR2 is YYNGEE. This receptor was taken from a female donor with multiple sclerosis, enrolled in a pregnancy study. The chain employs TRBV9 and TRBJ1-4; D possibly corresponds to TRBD1 (6 bases). The input for sequencing was CD8+ T cells from peripheral blood mononuclear cells, taken in the first trimester of pregnancy. CDR3 amino acids: CASSGQGFDNEKLFF. CDR3 in DNA: TGTGCCAGCAGCGGCCAGGGGTTCGATAATGAAAAACTGTTTTTT.